This paragraph reports one TCR beta chain. No antigen is known for it. A much more abundant neighbour one base away suggests this may be a read error. This sample is part of a study of molecular identifiers for immune sequencing clone quantification. Germline V gene sequence: CDR1 SNHLY, CDR2 FYNNEI. With 11 bases clipped from V and 0 bases from J, the junction kept 6 bases outside the gene matches. CDR3 length: 15 amino acids. The study, taken as a whole, reports: Whereas clones above 20 RNA copies held under 1% of naive-cell molecules, they held over 97% of effector molecules.

Libraries for naive CD8 T cells, which were made from about 19,000 to 1,100,000 sorted cells, drew on 10%, 30% or 50% of the RNA. MiXCR, applied by TCRdb to the PCR reads, yields one record per CDR3 protein. The sample holds tens of thousands of distinct CDR3 sequences, 15% to 20% seen once. The origin of this receptor is a human donor in good health. Some libraries in this study had Jurkat cell RNA spiked in. This chain connects TRBV2 to TRBJ2-3; 12 bases map to TRBD2. Sequenced material: naive CD8+ T cells from blood, with Jurkat cell RNA spiked in. Noted subset: FACS-sorted CD8+CD4-CCR7+CD45RA+ naive T cells. CDR3 sequence reads: CAGTGTSGSTDTQYF. In DNA form, the CDR3 reads TGTGCCGGGACCGGGACTAGCGGGAGCACAGATACGCAGTATTTT.